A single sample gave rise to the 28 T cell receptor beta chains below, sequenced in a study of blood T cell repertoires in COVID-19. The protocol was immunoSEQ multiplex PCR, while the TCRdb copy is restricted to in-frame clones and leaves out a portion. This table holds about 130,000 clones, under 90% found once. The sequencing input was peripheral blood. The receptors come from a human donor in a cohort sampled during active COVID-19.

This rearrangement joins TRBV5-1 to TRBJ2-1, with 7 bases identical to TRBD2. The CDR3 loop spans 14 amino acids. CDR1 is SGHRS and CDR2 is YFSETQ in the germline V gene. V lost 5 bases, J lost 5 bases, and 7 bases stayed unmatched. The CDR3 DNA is TGCGCCAGCAGGCCAGCGGGACGTCACAATGAGCAGTTCTTC. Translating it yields CASRPAGRHNEQFF.

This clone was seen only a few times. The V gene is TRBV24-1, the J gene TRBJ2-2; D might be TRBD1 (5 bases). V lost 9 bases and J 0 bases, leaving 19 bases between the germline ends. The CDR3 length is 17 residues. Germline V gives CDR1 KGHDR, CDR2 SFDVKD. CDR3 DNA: TGTGCCACCGCGACAGCCCTCGGCCCTTCGAACACCGGGGAGCTGTTTTTT. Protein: CATATALGPSNTGELFF.

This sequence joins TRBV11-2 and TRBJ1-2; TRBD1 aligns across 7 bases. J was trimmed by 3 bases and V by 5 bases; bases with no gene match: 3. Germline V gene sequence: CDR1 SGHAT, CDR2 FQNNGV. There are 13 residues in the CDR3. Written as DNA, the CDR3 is TGTGCCAGCAGCGCCAGGGGGGACTATGGCTACACCTTC. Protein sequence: CASSARGDYGYTF.

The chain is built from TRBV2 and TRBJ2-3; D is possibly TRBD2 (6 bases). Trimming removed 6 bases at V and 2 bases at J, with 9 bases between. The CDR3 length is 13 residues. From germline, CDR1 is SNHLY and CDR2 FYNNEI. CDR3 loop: CASRGTLTDTQYF. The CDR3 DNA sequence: TGTGCCAGCAGGGGGACTCTCACAGATACGCAGTATTTT.

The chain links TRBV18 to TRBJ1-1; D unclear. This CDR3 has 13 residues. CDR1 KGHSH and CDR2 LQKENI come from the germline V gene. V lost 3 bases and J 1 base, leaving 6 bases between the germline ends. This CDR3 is CASSPRGNTEAFF. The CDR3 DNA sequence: TGTGCCAGCTCACCGCGGGGGAACACTGAAGCTTTCTTT.

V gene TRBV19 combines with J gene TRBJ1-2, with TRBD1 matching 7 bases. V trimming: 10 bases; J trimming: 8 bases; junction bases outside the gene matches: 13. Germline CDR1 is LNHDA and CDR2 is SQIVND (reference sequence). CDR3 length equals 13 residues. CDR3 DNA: TGTGCCACCGCACAGAGGAGACAGGGAGGCTACACCTTC. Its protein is CATAQRRQGGYTF. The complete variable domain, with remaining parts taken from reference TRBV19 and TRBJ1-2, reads DGGITQSPKYLFRKEGQNVTLSCEQNLNHDAMYWYRQDPGQGLRLIYYSQIVNDFQKGDIAEGYSVSREKKESFPLTVTSAQKNPTAFYLCATAQRRQGGYTFGSGTRLTVV.

As DNA, the CDR3 is TGTGCCAGCAAAAACCCGGGAGGAAGCAATCAGCCCCAGCATTTT. Encoded protein: CASKNPGGSNQPQHF. This chain links TRBV6-5 with TRBJ1-5, with D uncertain. Germline CDR1 is MNHEY and CDR2 is SVGAGI. The CDR3 extends over 15 amino acids. V lost 7 bases and J 1 base, leaving 14 bases between the germline ends.

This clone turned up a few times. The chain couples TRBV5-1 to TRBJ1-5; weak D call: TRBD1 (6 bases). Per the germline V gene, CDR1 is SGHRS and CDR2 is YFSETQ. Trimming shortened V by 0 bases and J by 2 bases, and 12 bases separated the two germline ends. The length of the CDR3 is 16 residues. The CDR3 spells CASSLAAGDGNQPQHF. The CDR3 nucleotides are TGCGCCAGCAGCTTGGCGGCAGGGGATGGCAATCAGCCCCAGCATTTT.

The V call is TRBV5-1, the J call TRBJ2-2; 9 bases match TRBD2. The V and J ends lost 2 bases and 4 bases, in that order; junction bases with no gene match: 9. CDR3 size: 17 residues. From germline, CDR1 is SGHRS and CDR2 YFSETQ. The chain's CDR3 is CASSFLVSGRSTGELFF. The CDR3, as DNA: TGCGCCAGCAGCTTCCTGGTGAGCGGGAGGTCCACCGGGGAGCTGTTTTTT.

The CDR3: CASSGRDVGGEKLFF. CDR3 sequence (DNA): TGTGCCAGCAGTGGAAGGGACGTCGGGGGGGAAAAACTGTTTTTT. The chain recombines TRBV2 with TRBJ1-4; tentatively, D is TRBD1 (5 bases). Trimming shortened V by 4 bases and J by 8 bases, and 17 bases separated the two germline ends. This CDR3 spans 15 amino acids. From germline, CDR1 is SNHLY and CDR2 FYNNEI. Full variable domain (rest looked up from reference TRBV2 and TRBJ1-4): EPEVTQTPSHQVTQMGQEVILRCVPISNHLYFYWYRQILGQKVEFLVSFYNNEISEKSEIFDDQFSVERPDGSNFTLKIRSTKLEDSAMYFCASSGRDVGGEKLFFGSGTQLSVL.

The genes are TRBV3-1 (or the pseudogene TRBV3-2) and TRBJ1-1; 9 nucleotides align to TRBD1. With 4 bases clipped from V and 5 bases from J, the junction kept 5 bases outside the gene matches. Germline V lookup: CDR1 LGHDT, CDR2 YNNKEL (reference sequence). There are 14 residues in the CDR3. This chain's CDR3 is CASSPGTGRTEAFF. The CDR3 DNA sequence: TGTGCCAGCAGCCCCGGGACAGGGAGGACTGAAGCTTTCTTT.

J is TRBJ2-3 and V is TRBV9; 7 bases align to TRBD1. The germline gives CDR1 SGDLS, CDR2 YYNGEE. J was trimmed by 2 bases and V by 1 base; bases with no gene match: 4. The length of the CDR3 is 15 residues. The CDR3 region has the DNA TGTGCCAGCAGCGTATCTGGACAGGTCACAGATACGCAGTATTTT. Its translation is CASSVSGQVTDTQYF.

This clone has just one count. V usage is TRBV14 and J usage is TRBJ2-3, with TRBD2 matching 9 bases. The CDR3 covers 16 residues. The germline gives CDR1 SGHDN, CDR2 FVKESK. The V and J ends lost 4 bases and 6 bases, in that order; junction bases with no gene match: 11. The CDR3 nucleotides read TGTGCCAGCAGCCTTCAGATAGCGGGAGTAGGTGATACGCAGTATTTT. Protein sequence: CASSLQIAGVGDTQYF.

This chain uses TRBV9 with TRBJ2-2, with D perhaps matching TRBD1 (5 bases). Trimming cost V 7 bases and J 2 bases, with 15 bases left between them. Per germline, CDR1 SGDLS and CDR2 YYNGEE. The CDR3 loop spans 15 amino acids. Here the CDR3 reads CASSTRALNTGELFF. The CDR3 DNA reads TGTGCCAGCTCCACCAGGGCCCTTAACACCGGGGAGCTGTTTTTT.

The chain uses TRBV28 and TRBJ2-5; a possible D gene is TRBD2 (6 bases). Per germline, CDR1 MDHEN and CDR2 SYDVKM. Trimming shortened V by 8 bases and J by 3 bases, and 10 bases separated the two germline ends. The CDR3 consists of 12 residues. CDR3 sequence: CASSREEETQYF. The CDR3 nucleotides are TGTGCCAGCTCCAGGGAGGAAGAGACCCAGTACTTC. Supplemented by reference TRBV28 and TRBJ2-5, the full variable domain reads DVKVTQSSRYLVKRTGEKVFLECVQDMDHENMFWYRQDPGLGLRLIYFSYDVKMKEKGDIPEGYSVSREKKERFSLILESASTNQTSMYLCASSREEETQYFGPGTRLLVL.

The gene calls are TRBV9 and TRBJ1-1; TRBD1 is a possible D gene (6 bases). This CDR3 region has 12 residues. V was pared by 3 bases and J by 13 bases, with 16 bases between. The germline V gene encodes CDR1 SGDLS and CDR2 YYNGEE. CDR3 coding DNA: TGTGCCAGCAGCGGGGTCGACAGGCTCGTTTTCTTT. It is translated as CASSGVDRLVFF.

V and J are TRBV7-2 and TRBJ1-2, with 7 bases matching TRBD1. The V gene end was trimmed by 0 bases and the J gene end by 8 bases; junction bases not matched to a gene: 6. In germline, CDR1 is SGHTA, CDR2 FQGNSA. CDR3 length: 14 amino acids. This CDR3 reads CASSLARQGWGYTF. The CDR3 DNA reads TGTGCCAGCAGCTTAGCTAGACAGGGATGGGGCTACACCTTC.

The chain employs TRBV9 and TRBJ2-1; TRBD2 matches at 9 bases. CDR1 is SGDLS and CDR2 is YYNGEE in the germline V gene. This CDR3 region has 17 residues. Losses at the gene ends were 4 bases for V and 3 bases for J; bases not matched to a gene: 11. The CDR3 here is CASSPRPGTSSYNEQFF. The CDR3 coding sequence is TGTGCCAGCAGCCCCCGCCCCGGGACTAGCAGCTACAATGAGCAGTTCTTC.

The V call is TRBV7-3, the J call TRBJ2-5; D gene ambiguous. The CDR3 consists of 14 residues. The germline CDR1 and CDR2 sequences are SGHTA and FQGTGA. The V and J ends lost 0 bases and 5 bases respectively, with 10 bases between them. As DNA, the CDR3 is TGTGCCAGCAGCTTAACTACCGGCGGCGAGACCCAGTACTTC. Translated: CASSLTTGGETQYF.

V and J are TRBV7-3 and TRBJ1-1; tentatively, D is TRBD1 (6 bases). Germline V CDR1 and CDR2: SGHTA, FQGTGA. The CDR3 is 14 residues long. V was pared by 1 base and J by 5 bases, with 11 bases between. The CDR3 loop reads CASSLIGQGTEAFF. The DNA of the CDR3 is TGTGCCAGCAGCTTAATTGGTCAGGGGACTGAAGCTTTCTTT.

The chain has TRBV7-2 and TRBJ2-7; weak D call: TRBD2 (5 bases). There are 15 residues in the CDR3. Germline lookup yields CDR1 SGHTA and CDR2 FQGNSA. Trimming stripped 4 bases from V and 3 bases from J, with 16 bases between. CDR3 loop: CASSSPRAGFYEQYV. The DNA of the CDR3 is TGTGCCAGCAGCTCCCCGCGGGCTGGTTTCTACGAGCAGTACGTC.

The CDR3: CASSLAGGQNTGELFF. Written as DNA, the CDR3 is TGTGCCAGCAGCTTAGCGGGGGGGCAGAACACCGGGGAGCTGTTTTTT. This chain connects TRBV25-1 to TRBJ2-2; 11 nucleotides line up with TRBD2. Germline loops: CDR1 MGHDK, CDR2 SYGVNS. With V trimmed by 6 bases and J by 1 base, 4 bases remained unmatched. The CDR3 length is 16 residues. Variable domain in full (rest from reference TRBV25-1 and TRBJ2-2): EADIYQTPRYLVIGTGKKITLECSQTMGHDKMYWYQQDPGMELHLIHYSYGVNSTEKGDLSSESTVSRIRTEHFPLTLESARPSHTSQYLCASSLAGGQNTGELFFGEGSRLTVL.

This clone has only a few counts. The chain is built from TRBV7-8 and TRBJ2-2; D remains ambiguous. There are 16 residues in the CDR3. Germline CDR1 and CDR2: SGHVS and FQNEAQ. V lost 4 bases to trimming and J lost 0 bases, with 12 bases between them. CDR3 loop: CASSYRPRTNTGELFF. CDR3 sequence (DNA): TGTGCCAGCAGCTACAGACCTCGGACGAACACCGGGGAGCTGTTTTTT. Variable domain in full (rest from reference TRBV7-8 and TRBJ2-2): GAGVSQSPRYKVAKRGQDVALRCDPISGHVSLFWYQQALGQGPEFLTYFQNEAQLDKSGLPSDRFFAERPEGSVSTLKIQRTQQEDSAVYLCASSYRPRTNTGELFFGEGSRLTVL.

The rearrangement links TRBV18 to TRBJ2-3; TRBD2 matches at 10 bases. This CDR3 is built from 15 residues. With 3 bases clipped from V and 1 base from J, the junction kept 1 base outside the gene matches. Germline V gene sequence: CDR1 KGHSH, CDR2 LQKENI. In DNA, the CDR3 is TGTGCCAGCTCACCCCTAGCGGGGGGCACAGATACGCAGTATTTT. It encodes CASSPLAGGTDTQYF.

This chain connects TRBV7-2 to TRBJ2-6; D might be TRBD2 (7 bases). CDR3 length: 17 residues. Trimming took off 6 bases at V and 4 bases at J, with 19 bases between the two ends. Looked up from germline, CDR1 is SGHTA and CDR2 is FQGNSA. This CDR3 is CASRPPGGGRGANVLTF. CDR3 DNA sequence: TGTGCCAGCAGACCCCCCGGCGGGGGCCGAGGGGCCAACGTCCTGACTTTC. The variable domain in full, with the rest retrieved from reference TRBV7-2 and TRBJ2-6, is GAGVSQSPSNKVTEKGKDVELRCDPISGHTALYWYRQSLGQGLEFLIYFQGNSAPDKSGLPSDRFSAERTGGSVSTLTIQRTQQEDSAVYLCASRPPGGGRGANVLTFGAGSRLTVL.

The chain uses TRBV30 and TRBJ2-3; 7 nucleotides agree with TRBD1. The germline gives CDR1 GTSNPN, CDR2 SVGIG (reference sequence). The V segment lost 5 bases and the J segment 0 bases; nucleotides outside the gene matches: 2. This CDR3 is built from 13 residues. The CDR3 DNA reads TGTGCCTGGGACAGGGAGAGCACAGATACGCAGTATTTT. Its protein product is CAWDRESTDTQYF. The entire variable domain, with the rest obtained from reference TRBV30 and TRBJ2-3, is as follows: SQTIHQWPATLVQPVGSPLSLECTVEGTSNPNLYWYRQAAGRGLQLLFYSVGIGQISSEVPQNLSASRPQDRQFILSSKKLLLSDSGFYLCAWDRESTDTQYFGPGTRLTVL.

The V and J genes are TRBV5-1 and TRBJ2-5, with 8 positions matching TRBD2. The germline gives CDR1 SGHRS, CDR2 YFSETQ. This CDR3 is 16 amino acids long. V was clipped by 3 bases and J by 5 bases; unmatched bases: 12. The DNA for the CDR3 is TGCGCCAGCAGCTCTCTGACGGGAGGGTCGAGGGAGACCCAGTACTTC. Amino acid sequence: CASSSLTGGSRETQYF.

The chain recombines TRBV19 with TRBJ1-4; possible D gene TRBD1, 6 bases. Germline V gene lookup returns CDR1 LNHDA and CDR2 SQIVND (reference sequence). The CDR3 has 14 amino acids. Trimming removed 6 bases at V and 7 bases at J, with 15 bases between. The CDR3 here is CASRTDRSGEKLFF. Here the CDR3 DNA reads TGTGCCAGTAGAACCGACAGGAGTGGTGAAAAACTGTTTTTT.